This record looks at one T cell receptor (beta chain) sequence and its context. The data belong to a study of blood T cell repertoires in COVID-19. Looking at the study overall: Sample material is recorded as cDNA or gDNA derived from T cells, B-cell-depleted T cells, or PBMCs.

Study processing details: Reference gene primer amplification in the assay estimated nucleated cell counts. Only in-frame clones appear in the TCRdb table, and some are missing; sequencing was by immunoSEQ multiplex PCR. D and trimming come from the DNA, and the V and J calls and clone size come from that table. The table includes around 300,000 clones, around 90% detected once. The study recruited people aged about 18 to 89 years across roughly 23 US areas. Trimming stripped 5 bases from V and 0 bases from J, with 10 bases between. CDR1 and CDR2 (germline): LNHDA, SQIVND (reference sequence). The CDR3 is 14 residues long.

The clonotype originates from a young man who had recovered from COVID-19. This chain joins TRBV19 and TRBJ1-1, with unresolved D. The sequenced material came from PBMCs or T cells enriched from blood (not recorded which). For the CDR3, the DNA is TGTGCCAGTAGTCCGGGGAGGTTGAACACTGAAGCTTTCTTT. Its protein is CASSPGRLNTEAFF.